A single sample is the source of the 4 T cell receptor beta chains below, sequenced in a study of identical twins. TCRdb recomputed calls from the 5' RACE reads with MiXCR, one row per CDR3 protein. The sample contains 300,000 to 400,000 distinct CDR3 sequences, around 12% of which appear only once. The same data also went into a second study, on yellow fever vaccine responses in identical twins.

Sequences were obtained from CD8+ T cells sorted from blood. These receptors were collected from a woman aged 18-35 years in good health.

This clonotype occurred a few times. The J gene is TRBJ1-6, the V gene TRBV7-9, with D possibly being TRBD1 (6 bases). V lost 2 bases, J lost 5 bases, and 13 bases lay in between. The germline CDR1 and CDR2 sequences are SEHNR and FQNEAQ (reference sequence). The CDR3 has 16 residues. This CDR3 is CASSLTGTRDNSPLHF. Written as DNA, the CDR3 is TGTGCCAGCAGCTTAACCGGGACAAGAGATAATTCACCCCTCCACTTT.

The sample holds a few counts of this clonotype. The chain couples TRBV20-1 to TRBJ2-3; D gene unclear. V lost 6 bases and J lost 2, with 15 bases in between. Germline-derived CDR1 and CDR2 are DFQATT and SNEGSKA (reference sequence). CDR3 length: 14 residues. Written as DNA, the CDR3 is TGCAGTGCCCGCAGACTCCTAGACACAGATACGCAGTATTTT. Translating it yields CSARRLLDTDTQYF.

Details on this clonotype: An end of the junction does not agree with germline; a read error may underlie this. This sequence joins TRBV28 and TRBJ1-6; D is unresolved. The CDR3 runs 14 residues. The germline gives CDR1 MDHEN, CDR2 SYDVKM. CDR3 region: CASSLAGNKSPLHF. As DNA, the CDR3 is TGTGCCAGCAGTTTGGCGGGGAATAAATCACCCCTCCACTTT.

The V gene is TRBV5-6, the J gene TRBJ2-1; D is possibly TRBD1 (6 bases). The CDR3 spans 14 residues. From germline, CDR1 is SGHDT and CDR2 YYEEEE. The V end was cut by 0 bases, the J end by 3 bases, with 7 bases between. In nucleotides, the CDR3 is TGTGCCAGCAGCTTGGAGGGGGACTACAATGAGCAGTTCTTC. This encodes CASSLEGDYNEQFF.